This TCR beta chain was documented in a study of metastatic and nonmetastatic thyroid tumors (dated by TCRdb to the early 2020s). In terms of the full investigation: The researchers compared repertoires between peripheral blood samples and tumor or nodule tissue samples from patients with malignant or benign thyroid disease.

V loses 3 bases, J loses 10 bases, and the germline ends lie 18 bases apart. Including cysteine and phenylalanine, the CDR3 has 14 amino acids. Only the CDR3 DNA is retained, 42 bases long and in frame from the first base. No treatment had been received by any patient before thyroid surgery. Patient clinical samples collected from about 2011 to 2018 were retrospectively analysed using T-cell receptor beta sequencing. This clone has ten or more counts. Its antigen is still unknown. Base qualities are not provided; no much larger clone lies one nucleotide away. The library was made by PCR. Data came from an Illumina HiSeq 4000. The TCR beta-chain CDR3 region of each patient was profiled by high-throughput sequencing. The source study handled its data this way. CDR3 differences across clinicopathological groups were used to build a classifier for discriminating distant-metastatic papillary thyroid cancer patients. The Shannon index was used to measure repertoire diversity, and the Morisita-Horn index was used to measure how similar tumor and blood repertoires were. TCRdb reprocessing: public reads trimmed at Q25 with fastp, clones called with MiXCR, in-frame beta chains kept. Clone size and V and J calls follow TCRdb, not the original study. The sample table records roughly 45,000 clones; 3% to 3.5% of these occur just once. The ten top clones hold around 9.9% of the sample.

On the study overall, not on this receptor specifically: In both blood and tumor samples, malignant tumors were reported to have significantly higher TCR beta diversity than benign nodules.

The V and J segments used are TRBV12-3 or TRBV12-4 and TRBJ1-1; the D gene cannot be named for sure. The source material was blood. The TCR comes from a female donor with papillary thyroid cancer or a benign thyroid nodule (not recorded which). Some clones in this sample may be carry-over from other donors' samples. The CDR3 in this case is CASSFTPEYFGAFF. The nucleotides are TGTGCCAGCAGTTTTACCCCAGAATATTTTGGAGCTTTCTTT.